These 10 T cell receptor beta chains share one sample of origin, sequenced in a study of identical twins. TCRdb reprocessed the 5' RACE reads via MiXCR and lists one record per CDR3 protein. The table shows 650,000 to 750,000 distinct CDR3 sequences, with less than 25% occurring only once. A further study also used this sample, focusing on T cells expressing NK-cell markers.

Sequenced material: PBMCs. All receptors come from a woman under 30 in good health.

J is TRBJ1-1 and V is TRBV6-6, with D perhaps matching TRBD1 (6 bases). The CDR3 runs 12 residues. V lost 8 bases to trimming and J lost 3 bases, with 10 bases between them. The germline gives CDR1 MNHNY, CDR2 SVGAGI (reference sequence). The CDR3 is CASAHRDTEAFF. DNA of the CDR3: TGTGCCAGCGCGCACAGGGACACTGAAGCTTTCTTT.

This clonotype was picked up many times. This chain links TRBV27 with TRBJ1-5; D unclear. The V end lost 8 bases, the J end lost 8 bases, and 19 bases lay between the germline ends. In germline, CDR1 is MNHEY, CDR2 SMNVEV (reference sequence). This CDR3 has 14 amino acids. The CDR3 protein is CASRSSLGIEPQHF. The CDR3 DNA sequence: TGTGCCAGCCGCTCGTCACTGGGGATAGAGCCCCAGCATTTT.

The rearrangement links TRBV19 to TRBJ2-1, with D possibly TRBD2 on 5 matching bases. Between the trimmed V and J ends, which lost 1 base and 6 bases, there was a span of 22 bases. This CDR3 region has 18 residues. Germline V CDR1 and CDR2: LNHDA, SQIVND (reference sequence). This CDR3 is CASSIGGWGARLRNEQFF. Written as DNA, the CDR3 is TGTGCCAGTAGTATAGGGGGTTGGGGAGCGAGGCTACGCAATGAGCAGTTCTTC.

This chain links TRBV18 with TRBJ2-1; 9 nucleotides match TRBD1. Germline CDR1 is KGHSH and CDR2 is LQKENI. There are 16 residues in the CDR3. The ends lost 0 bases at V and 7 bases at J; junction bases unmatched: 7. The CDR3 reads CASSPPTGTGTNEQFF. The DNA for the CDR3 is TGTGCCAGCTCACCACCGACCGGGACAGGGACGAATGAGCAGTTCTTC.

This chain uses TRBV7-6 with TRBJ1-6; D is unclear. The V end was cut by 5 bases, the J end by 3 bases, with 11 bases between. The CDR3 sequence is 15 residues long. Germline-derived CDR1 and CDR2 are SGHVS and FNYEAQ. Here the CDR3 reads CASSQETIYNSPLHF. CDR3 sequence (DNA): TGTGCCAGCAGCCAGGAGACCATCTATAATTCACCCCTCCACTTT.

The chain combines TRBV7-8 with TRBJ2-7; D perhaps matches TRBD2 (5 bases). Trimming removed 6 bases from V and 11 bases from J, with 23 bases in between. CDR1 and CDR2 from the germline V gene are SGHVS and FQNEAQ. The CDR3 totals 14 residues. The CDR3 DNA sequence: TGTGCCAGCAGTTTCCGGTGGCTCGGGGAGAATAAGTACTTC. Protein sequence: CASSFRWLGENKYF. The variable domain in full, with the rest retrieved from reference TRBV7-8 and TRBJ2-7, is GAGVSQSPRYKVAKRGQDVALRCDPISGHVSLFWYQQALGQGPEFLTYFQNEAQLDKSGLPSDRFFAERPEGSVSTLKIQRTQQEDSAVYLCASSFRWLGENKYFGPGTRLTVT.

The CDR3 DNA sequence: TGTGCCGCCAGGGCTAGCGGGGGCCACAATGAGCAGTTCTTC. Amino acids: CAARASGGHNEQFF. This chain links TRBV6-2 or TRBV6-3 with TRBJ2-1, with 10 bases identical to TRBD2. The CDR3 consists of 14 residues. CDR1 and CDR2 (germline): MNHEY, SVGEGT. With 11 bases clipped from V and 5 bases from J, the junction kept 9 bases outside the gene matches.

V gene TRBV6-1 combines with J gene TRBJ1-1, with 8 bases aligning to TRBD1. The ends lost 8 bases at V and 4 bases at J; junction bases unmatched: 6. The length of the CDR3 is 13 residues. Per the germline V gene, CDR1 is MNHNS and CDR2 is SASEGT. The CDR3 DNA reads as TGTGCCAGCGACGAAACAGGGGGCACTGAAGCTTTCTTT. Its translation is CASDETGGTEAFF.

This clonotype came up a few times. CDR3 sequence reads: CSAIGLAAITDTQYF. CDR3 nucleotides: TGCAGTGCAATCGGACTAGCGGCCATCACAGATACGCAGTATTTT. V gene TRBV20-1 combines with J gene TRBJ2-3; TRBD2 agrees at 10 bases. V shed 6 bases and J 2 bases; nucleotides not matched to a gene: 8. The CDR3 extends over 15 amino acids. CDR1 is DFQATT, CDR2 SNEGSKA, per germline (reference sequence).

This clonotype has more than one count but fewer than ten. The CDR3 region is CASSLARIHEQYF. The CDR3 coding sequence is TGTGCCAGCAGCTTAGCGAGGATCCACGAGCAGTACTTC. The chain uses TRBV11-3 and TRBJ2-7, with D hard to call. V lost 1 base, J lost 5 bases, and 9 bases lay in between. Per germline, CDR1 SGHNT and CDR2 YENEEA. The CDR3 has 13 amino acids.